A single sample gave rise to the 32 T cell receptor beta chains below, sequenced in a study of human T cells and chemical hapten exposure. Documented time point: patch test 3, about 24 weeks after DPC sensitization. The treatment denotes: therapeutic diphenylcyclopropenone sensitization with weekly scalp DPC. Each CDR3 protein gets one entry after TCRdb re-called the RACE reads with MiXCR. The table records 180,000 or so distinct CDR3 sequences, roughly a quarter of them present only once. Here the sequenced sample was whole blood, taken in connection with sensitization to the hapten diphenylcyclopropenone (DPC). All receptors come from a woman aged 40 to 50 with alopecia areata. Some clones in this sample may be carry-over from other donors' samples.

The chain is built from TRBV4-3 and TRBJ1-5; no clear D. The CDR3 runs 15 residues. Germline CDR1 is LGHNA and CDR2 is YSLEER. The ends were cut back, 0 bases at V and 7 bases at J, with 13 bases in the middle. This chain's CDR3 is CASSQDHGIGQPQHF. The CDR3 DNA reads TGCGCCAGCAGCCAAGATCACGGGATAGGACAGCCCCAGCATTTT.

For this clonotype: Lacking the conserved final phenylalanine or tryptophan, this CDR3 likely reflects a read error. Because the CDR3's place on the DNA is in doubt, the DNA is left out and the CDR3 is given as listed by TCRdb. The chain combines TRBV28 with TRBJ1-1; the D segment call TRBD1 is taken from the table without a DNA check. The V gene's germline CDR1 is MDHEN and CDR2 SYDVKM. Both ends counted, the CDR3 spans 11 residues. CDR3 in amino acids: CASSSPTGGGI.

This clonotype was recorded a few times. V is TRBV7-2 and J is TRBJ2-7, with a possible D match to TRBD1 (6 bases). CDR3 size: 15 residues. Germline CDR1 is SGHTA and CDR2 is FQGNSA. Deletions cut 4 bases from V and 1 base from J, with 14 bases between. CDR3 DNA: TGTGCCAGCAGCTACATCAGGGGTTCGTCCTACGAGCAGTACTTC. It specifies CASSYIRGSSYEQYF.

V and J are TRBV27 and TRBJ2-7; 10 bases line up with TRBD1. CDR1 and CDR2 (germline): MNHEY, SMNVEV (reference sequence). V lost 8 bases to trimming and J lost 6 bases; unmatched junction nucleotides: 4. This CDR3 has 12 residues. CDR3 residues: CASAGQGREQYF. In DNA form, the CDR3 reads TGTGCCAGCGCGGGACAGGGGCGCGAGCAGTACTTC.

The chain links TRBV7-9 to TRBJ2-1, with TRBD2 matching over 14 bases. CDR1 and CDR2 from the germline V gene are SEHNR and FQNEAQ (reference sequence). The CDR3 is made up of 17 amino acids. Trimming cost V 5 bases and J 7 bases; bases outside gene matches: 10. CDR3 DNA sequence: TGTGCCAGCAGCCCGCCGGCCGGGACTAGCGGGAGAAATGAGCAGTTCTTC. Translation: CASSPPAGTSGRNEQFF.

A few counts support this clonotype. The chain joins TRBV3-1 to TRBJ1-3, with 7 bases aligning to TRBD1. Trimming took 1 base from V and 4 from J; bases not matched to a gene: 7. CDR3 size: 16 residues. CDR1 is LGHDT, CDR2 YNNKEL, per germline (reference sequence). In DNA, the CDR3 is TGTGCCAGCAGCCAAGGTATAGGGGGCTTCGGAAACACCATATATTTT. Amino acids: CASSQGIGGFGNTIYF.

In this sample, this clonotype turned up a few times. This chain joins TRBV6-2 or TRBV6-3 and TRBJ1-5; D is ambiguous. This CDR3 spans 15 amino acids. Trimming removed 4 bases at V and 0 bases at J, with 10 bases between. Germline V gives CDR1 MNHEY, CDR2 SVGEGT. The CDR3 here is CASSSKLYSNQPQHF. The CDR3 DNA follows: TGTGCCAGCAGTTCGAAGTTGTATAGCAATCAGCCCCAGCATTTT.

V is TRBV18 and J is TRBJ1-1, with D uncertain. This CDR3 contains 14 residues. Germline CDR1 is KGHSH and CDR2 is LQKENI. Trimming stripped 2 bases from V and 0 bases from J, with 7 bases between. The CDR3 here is CASSPGVLNTEAFF. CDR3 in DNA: TGTGCCAGCTCACCAGGGGTTCTGAACACTGAAGCTTTCTTT. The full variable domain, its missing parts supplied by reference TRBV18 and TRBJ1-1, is NAGVMQNPRHLVRRRGQEARLRCSPMKGHSHVYWYRQLPEEGLKFMVYLQKENIIDESGMPKERFSAEFPKEGPSILRIQQVVRGDSAAYFCASSPGVLNTEAFFGQGTRLTVV.

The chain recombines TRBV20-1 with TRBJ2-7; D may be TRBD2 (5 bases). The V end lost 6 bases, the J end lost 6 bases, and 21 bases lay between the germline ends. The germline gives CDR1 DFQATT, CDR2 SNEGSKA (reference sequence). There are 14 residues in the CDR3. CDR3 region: CSAPPPGYPIEQYF. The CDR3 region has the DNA TGCAGTGCCCCACCTCCGGGGTACCCTATCGAGCAGTACTTC.

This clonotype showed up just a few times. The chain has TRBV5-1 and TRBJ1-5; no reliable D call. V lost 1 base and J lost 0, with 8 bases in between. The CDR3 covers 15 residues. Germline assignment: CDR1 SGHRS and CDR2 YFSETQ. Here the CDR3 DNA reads TGCGCCAGCAGCTTGAGCGGGGTTAGCAATCAGCCCCAGCATTTT. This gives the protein CASSLSGVSNQPQHF.

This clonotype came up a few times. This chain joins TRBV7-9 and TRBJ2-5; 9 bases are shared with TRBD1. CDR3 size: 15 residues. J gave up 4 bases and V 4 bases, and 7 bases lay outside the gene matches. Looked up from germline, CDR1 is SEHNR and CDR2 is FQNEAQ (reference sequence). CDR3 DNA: TGTGCCAGCAGCTCATCGGGACAGGGCATAGAGACCCAGTACTTC. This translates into CASSSSGQGIETQYF.

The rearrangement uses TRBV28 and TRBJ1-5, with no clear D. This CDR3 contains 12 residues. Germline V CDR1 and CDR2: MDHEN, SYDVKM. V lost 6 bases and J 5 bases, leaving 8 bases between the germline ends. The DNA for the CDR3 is TGTGCCAGCAGCACCGGGGATCAGCCCCAGCATTTT. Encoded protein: CASSTGDQPQHF.

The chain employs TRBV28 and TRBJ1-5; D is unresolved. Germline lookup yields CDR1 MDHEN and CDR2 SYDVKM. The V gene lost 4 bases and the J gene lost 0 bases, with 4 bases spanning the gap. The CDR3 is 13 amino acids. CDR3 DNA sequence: TGTGCCAGCAGTTGGGGTAGCAATCAGCCCCAGCATTTT. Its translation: CASSWGSNQPQHF.

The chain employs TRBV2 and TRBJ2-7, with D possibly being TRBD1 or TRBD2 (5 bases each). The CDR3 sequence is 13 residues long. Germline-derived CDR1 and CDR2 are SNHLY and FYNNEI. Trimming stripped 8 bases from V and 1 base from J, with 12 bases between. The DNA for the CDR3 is TGTGCCAGCGCCGGGACCGCTTCCTACGAGCAGTACTTC. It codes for CASAGTASYEQYF. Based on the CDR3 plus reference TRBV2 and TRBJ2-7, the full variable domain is EPEVTQTPSHQVTQMGQEVILRCVPISNHLYFYWYRQILGQKVEFLVSFYNNEISEKSEIFDDQFSVERPDGSNFTLKIRSTKLEDSAMYFCASAGTASYEQYFGPGTRLTVT.

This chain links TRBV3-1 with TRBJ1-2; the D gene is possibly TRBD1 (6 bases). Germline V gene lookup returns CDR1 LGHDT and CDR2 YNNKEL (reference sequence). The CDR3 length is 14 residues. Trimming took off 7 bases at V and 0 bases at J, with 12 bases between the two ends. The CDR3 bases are TGTGCCAGCAACCTACAGGGCGCTAACTATGGCTACACCTTC. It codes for CASNLQGANYGYTF.

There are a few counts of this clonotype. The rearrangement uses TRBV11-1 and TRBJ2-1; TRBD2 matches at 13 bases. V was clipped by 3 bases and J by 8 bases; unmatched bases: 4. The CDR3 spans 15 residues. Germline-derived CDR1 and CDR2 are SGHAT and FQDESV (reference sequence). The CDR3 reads CASSFTSGRAHEQFF. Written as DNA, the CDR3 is TGTGCCAGCAGCTTCACTAGCGGGAGGGCCCATGAGCAGTTCTTC.

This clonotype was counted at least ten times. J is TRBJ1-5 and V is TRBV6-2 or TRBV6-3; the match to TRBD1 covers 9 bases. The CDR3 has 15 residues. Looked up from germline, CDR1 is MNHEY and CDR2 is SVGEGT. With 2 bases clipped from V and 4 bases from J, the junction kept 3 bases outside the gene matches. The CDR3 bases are TGTGCCAGCAGTTACCGGGACAGGGTTAATCAGCCCCAGCATTTT. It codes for CASSYRDRVNQPQHF.

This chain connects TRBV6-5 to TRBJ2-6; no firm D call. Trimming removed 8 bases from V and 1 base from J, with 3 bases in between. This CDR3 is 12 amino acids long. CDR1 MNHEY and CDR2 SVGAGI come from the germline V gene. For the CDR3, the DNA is TGTGCCAGCGGATCTGGGGCCAACGTCCTGACTTTC. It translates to CASGSGANVLTF.

The CDR3 here is CASRYRQQGLGFF. DNA of the CDR3: TGTGCCAGCCGATACCGGCAGCAGGGCTTAGGGTTCTTC. The gene calls are TRBV12-3 or TRBV12-4 and TRBJ2-1, with D maybe TRBD1 (5 bases). CDR3 length equals 13 residues. The V gene lost 8 bases and the J gene lost 15 bases, with 23 bases spanning the gap.

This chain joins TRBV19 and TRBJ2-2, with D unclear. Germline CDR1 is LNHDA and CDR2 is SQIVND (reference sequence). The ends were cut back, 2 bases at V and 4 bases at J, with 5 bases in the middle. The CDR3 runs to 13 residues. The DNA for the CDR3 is TGTGCCAGTAGTATACAGCCCACCGGGGAGCTGTTTTTT. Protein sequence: CASSIQPTGELFF.

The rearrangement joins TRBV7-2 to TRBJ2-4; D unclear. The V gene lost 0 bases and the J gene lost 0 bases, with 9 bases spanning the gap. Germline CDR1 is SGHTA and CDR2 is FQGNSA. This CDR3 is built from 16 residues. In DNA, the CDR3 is TGTGCCAGCAGCTTAGCCTTCTCCCAAGCCAAAAACATTCAGTACTTC. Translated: CASSLAFSQAKNIQYF. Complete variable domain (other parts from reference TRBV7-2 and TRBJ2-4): GAGVSQSPSNKVTEKGKDVELRCDPISGHTALYWYRQSLGQGLEFLIYFQGNSAPDKSGLPSDRFSAERTGGSVSTLTIQRTQQEDSAVYLCASSLAFSQAKNIQYFGAGTRLSVL.

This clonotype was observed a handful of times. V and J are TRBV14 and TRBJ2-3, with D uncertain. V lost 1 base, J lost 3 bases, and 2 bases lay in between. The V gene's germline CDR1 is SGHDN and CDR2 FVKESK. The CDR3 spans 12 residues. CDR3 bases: TGTGCCAGCAGCCAAGCAACAGATACGCAGTATTTT. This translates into CASSQATDTQYF. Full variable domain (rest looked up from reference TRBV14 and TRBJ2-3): EAGVTQFPSHSVIEKGQTVTLRCDPISGHDNLYWYRRVMGKEIKFLLHFVKESKQDESGMPNNRFLAERTGGTYSTLKVQPAELEDSGVYFCASSQATDTQYFGPGTRLTVL.

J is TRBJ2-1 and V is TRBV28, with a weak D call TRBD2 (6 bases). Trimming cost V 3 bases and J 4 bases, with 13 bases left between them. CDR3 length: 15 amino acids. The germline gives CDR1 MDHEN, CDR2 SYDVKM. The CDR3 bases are TGTGCCAGCAGTTTGCGGGGACGACGGTACAATGAGCAGTTCTTC. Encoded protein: CASSLRGRRYNEQFF.

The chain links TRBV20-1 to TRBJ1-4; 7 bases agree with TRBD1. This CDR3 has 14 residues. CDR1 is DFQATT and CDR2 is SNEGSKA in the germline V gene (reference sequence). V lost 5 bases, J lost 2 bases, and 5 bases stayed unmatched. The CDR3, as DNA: TGCAGTGCTGGCGACAGGGTTACTAATGAAAAACTGTTTTTT. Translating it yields CSAGDRVTNEKLFF.

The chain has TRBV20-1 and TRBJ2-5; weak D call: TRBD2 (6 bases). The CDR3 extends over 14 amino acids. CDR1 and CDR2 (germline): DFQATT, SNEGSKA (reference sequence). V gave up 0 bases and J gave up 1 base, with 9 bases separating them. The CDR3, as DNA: TGCAGTGCTAGAGAGCGGAGGGGCCAAGAGACCCAGTACTTC. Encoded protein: CSARERRGQETQYF.

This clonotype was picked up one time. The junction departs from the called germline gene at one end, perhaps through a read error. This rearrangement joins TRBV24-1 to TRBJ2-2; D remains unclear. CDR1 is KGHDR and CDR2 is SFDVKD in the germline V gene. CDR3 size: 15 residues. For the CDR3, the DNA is TGTGTCACCAGTGATGGTCAGACGAACACCGGGGAGCTGTTTTTT. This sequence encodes CVTSDGQTNTGELFF.

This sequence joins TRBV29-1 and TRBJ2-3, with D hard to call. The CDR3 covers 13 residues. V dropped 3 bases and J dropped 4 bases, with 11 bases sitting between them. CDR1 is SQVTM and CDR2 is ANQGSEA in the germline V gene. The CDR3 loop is CSVDPGWADTQYF. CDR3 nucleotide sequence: TGCAGCGTTGACCCAGGTTGGGCAGATACGCAGTATTTT.

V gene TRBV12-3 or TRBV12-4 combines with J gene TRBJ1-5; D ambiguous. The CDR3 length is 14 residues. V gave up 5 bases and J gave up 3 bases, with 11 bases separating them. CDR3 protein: CASSIQATNQPQHF. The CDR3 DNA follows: TGTGCCAGCAGTATTCAAGCTACCAATCAGCCCCAGCATTTT.

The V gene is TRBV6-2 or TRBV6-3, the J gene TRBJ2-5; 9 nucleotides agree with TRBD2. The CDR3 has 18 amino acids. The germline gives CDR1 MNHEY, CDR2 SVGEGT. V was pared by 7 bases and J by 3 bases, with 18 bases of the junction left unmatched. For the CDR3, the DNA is TGTGCCAGCAATGTATTAGCGGGAGAGACTCCTCCTGAAGAGACCCAGTACTTC. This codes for CASNVLAGETPPEETQYF.

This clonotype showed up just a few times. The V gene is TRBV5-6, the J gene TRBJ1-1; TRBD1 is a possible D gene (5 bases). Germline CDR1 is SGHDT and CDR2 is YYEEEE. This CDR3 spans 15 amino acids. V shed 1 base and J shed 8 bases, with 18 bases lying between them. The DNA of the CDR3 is TGTGCCAGCAGCTTGTTTTGGAGGGGTGAAGGGGAAGCTTTCTTT. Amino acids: CASSLFWRGEGEAFF.

CDR3 region: CASSRLTEGKLFF. CDR3 coding DNA: TGTGCCAGCAGTCGGTTGACCGAGGGAAAACTGTTTTTT. The gene calls are TRBV9 and TRBJ1-4, with D uncertain. Germline V gene lookup returns CDR1 SGDLS and CDR2 YYNGEE. The CDR3 contains 13 residues. V shed 5 bases and J shed 10 bases, with 15 bases lying between them.

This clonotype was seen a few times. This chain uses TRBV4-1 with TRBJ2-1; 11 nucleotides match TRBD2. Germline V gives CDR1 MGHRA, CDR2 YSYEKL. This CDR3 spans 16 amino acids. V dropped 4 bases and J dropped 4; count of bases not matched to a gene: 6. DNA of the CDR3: TGCGCCAGCAGCCGCCTAGCGGGAGGTGCGTACAATGAGCAGTTCTTC. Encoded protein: CASSRLAGGAYNEQFF.